This T cell receptor beta chain was captured in a study of T cells in localized non-small cell lung cancer. Study-wide results and caveats: Increased T cell density in blood showed an association with longer overall survival. The study detected a median around 57 of the top 100 tumor clones in adjacent lung. Compared with tumor, uninvolved adjacent lung displayed greater T cell clonality, ranking highest overall.

Remarks on this clone: The antigen is unknown.

TCRdb's table, derived via immunoSEQ multiplex PCR, lists solely in-frame clones and lacks some. The sample lists 2,400 or so clones, about a fifth occurring once. The CDR3 is made up of 15 amino acids. The V and J ends lost 5 bases and 2 bases respectively, with 15 bases between them. Germline lookup yields CDR1 SGHRS and CDR2 YFSETQ. Sequenced material: normal lung tissue next to the tumor, taken before any cancer treatment. This sequence originates from a man aged 40-75 years with stage I squamous cell lung carcinoma. The chain couples TRBV5-1 to TRBJ2-3; D assignment may be TRBD1 or TRBD2 (5 bases each). CDR3 DNA: TGCGCCAGCAGGATCGGGACCAACCCCACAGATACGCAGTATTTT. Translating gives CASRIGTNPTDTQYF.